This T cell receptor beta chain is drawn from a study of T-cell reconstitution after alpha-beta-depleted transplantation in children. This CDR3 spans 11 amino acids. V shed 7 bases and J shed 3 bases, with 9 bases lying between them. The V gene's germline CDR1 is SQVTM and CDR2 ANQGSEA. This clonotype was counted many times. The TCRbeta library incorporated unique molecular identifiers. TCRdb re-called the PCR reads with MiXCR, one entry per CDR3 protein. The table includes 600,000 to 700,000 distinct CDR3 sequences, less than 15% detected once. Sequenced here: PBMCs, sampled before TCRalphabeta/CD19-depleted stem cell transplant. This sequence originates from a girl aged 2-10 years with congenital amegakaryocytic thrombocytopenia, due to receive a stem cell transplant. This sequence joins TRBV29-1 and TRBJ2-5; D might be TRBD2 (5 bases). Here the CDR3 DNA reads TGCAGCGCCGGAGGAGAAGAGACCCAGTACTTC. Amino acids: CSAGGEETQYF.